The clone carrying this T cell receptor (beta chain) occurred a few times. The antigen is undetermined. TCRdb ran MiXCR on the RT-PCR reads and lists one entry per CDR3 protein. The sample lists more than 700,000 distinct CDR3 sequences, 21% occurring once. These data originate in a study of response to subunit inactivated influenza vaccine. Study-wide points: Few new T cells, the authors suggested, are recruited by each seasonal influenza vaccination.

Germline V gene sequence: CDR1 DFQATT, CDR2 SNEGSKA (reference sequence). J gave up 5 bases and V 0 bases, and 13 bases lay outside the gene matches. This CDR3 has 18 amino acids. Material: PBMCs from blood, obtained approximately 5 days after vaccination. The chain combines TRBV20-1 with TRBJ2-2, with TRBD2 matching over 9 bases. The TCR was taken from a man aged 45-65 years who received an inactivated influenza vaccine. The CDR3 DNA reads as TGCAGTGCTAGAGATCTCGGGCGGGAGGGCCGACGGACCGGGGAGCTGTTTTTT. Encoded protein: CSARDLGREGRRTGELFF.